This T cell receptor (beta chain) was captured by sequencing in a study of cytomegalovirus exposure and HLA in healthy donors. Study conclusions and caveats: It emerged from a later analysis that several of the most significant clusters appeared to be linked to common viral pathogens.

Those who donated were healthy bone marrow donors. Both 60 Vbeta primers and 13 Jbeta primers went into the PCR. Assay: immunoSEQ multiplex PCR; the TCRdb copy retains only in-frame clones and omits some. The profile shows about 140,000 clones, 60% to 80% of them singletons. About this clone: Its antigen is unknown.

This TCR was recovered from a woman between 45 and 65 years old in good health and CMV-seronegative. Material for sequencing was PBMCs.

CDR3 nucleotides: TGTGCCAGCAGAAGACTAGCGGGGGATTACACAGATACGCAGTATTTT. Protein sequence: CASRRLAGDYTDTQYF. The chain couples TRBV2 to TRBJ2-3; TRBD2 matches at 12 bases. Looked up from germline, CDR1 is SNHLY and CDR2 is FYNNEI. V was clipped by 6 bases and J by 2 bases; unmatched bases: 6. This CDR3 contains 16 residues.